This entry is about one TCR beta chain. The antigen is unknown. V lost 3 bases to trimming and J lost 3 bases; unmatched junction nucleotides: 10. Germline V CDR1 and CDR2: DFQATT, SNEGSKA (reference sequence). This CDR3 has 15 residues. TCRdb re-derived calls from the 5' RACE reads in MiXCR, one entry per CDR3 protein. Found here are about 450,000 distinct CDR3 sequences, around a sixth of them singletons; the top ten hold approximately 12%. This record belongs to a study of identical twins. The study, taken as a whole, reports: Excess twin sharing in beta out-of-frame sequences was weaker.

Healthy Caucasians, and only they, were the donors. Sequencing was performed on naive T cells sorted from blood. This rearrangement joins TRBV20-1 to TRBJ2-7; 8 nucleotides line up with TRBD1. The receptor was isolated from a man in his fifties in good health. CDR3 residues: CSARGTGEWNYEQYF. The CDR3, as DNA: TGCAGTGCTAGGGGGACAGGCGAATGGAACTACGAGCAGTACTTC.